Listed below are T cell receptor beta chains from one sample, sequenced in a study of blood T cell repertoires in COVID-19. Clones were sequenced by immunoSEQ multiplex PCR, and TCRdb holds only the in-frame ones, with some missing. This sample carries around 150,000 clones, approximately 82% of them seen once, and the ten largest clones take approximately 9.9%. The sample consisted of peripheral blood. The receptor source for this set is a man between 60 and 75 years old who had recovered from COVID-19. The CDR3 runs from the conserved cysteine through the conserved F or W. A D gene is named only where the DNA matches it firmly. The size field is filled for only some rows; it gives once, few, many or a size class.

NA	TRBV5-1	NA	15	TRBJ1-2	CASSLGRDSNYGYTF	TGCGCCAGCAGCTTGGGACGGGATTCTAACTATGGCTACACCTTC
few	TRBV19	NA	13	TRBJ1-1	CASSPRGNTEAFF	TGTGCCAGTAGTCCAAGGGGGAACACTGAAGCTTTCTTT
once	TRBV20-1	NA	11	TRBJ2-7	CSAYQGNEQYF	TGCAGTGCTTACCAGGGGAACGAGCAGTACTTC
few	TRBV2	NA	13	TRBJ1-1	CASSGEGSTEAFF	TGTGCCAGCAGTGGGGAGGGTAGCACTGAAGCTTTCTTT
NA	TRBV6-5	TRBD1	14	TRBJ2-2	CASCTTGYTGELFF	TGTGCCAGCTGCACGACAGGGTACACCGGGGAGCTGTTTTTT
NA	TRBV6-1	NA	15	TRBJ2-1	CASSEANNPGNEQFF	TGTGCCAGCAGTGAAGCGAATAATCCGGGCAATGAGCAGTTCTTC
NA	TRBV27	TRBD1	16	TRBJ1-5	CASSGQGGLGNQPQHF	TGTGCCAGCAGTGGACAGGGAGGATTGGGAAATCAGCCCCAGCATTTT
NA	TRBV28	NA	12	TRBJ1-1	CASSSVNTEAFF	TGTGCCAGCAGTTCAGTGAACACTGAAGCTTTCTTT
few	TRBV18	NA	14	TRBJ2-2	CASSPPSVGGELFF	TGTGCCAGCTCACCACCGAGTGTTGGCGGGGAGCTGTTTTTT
NA	TRBV20-1	NA	11	TRBJ2-5	CSARLTETQYF	TGCAGTGCTAGGCTAACGGAGACCCAGTACTTC
NA	TRBV6-1	NA	13	TRBJ1-1	CASSEGGGREAFF	TGTGCCAGCAGTGAAGGAGGAGGGAGGGAAGCTTTCTTT
NA	TRBV29-1	TRBD2	14	TRBJ2-2	CSVESGRGTGELFF	TGCAGCGTCGAAAGCGGGAGGGGCACCGGGGAGCTGTTTTTT
NA	TRBV19	NA	14	TRBJ2-7	CASSKTGRNDEQYF	TGTGCCAGTAGTAAGACAGGGAGGAACGACGAGCAGTACTTC
once	TRBV28	NA	14	TRBJ2-4	CASSGGQAKNIQYF	TGTGCCAGCAGTGGGGGACAAGCCAAAAACATTCAGTACTTC
NA	TRBV15	TRBD1	15	TRBJ1-6	CATSKGTGDNSPLHF	TGTGCCACCAGCAAGGGGACAGGGGATAATTCACCCCTCCACTTT
NA	TRBV7-8	TRBD1	15	TRBJ2-1	CASSSRTGVGNEQFF	TGTGCCAGCAGCTCCCGGACAGGGGTTGGCAATGAGCAGTTCTTC
NA	TRBV7-2	NA	14	TRBJ1-2	CASSFGTSNYGYTF	TGTGCCAGCAGCTTTGGGACATCGAACTATGGCTACACCTTC
NA	TRBV6-5	TRBD1	15	TRBJ2-7	CASRGDRGVLDEQYF	TGTGCCAGCAGGGGGGACAGGGGGGTCCTTGACGAGCAGTACTTC
NA	TRBV4-1	TRBD1	17	TRBJ1-2	CASSQGHSRGLIYGYTF	TGCGCCAGCAGCCAAGGCCACTCCAGGGGGCTAATCTATGGCTACACCTTC
NA	TRBV5-6	TRBD1	19	TRBJ2-6	CASSALSRGRPPGANVLTF	TGTGCCAGCAGCGCCCTCTCCAGGGGGCGTCCTCCTGGGGCCAACGTCCTGACTTTC
NA	TRBV11-2	NA	13	TRBJ1-2	CASSPRSQDGYTF	TGTGCCAGCAGCCCACGTTCACAGGATGGCTACACCTTC
NA	TRBV4-3	NA	16	TRBJ2-1	CASSLGGGRAPDEQFF	TGCGCCAGCAGCCTAGGAGGGGGGAGGGCCCCGGATGAGCAGTTCTTC
once	TRBV28	NA	15	TRBJ1-5	CASSLGGNSNQPQHF	TGTGCCAGCAGTTTAGGAGGGAATAGCAATCAGCCCCAGCATTTT
NA	TRBV2	TRBD1	14	TRBJ1-4	CASRGDRSGEKLFF	TGTGCCAGCAGGGGGGACAGAAGCGGAGAAAAACTGTTTTTT
NA	TRBV5-4	NA	14	TRBJ1-2	CASSLVGSPYGYTF	TGTGCCAGCAGCTTGGTCGGTAGTCCCTATGGCTACACCTTC
NA	TRBV7-2	NA	14	TRBJ2-7	CASSSPRGRYEQYF	TGTGCCAGCAGCTCCCCTCGTGGTCGGTACGAGCAGTACTTC
NA	TRBV19	TRBD1	14	TRBJ1-1	CASREQGIRTEAFF	TGTGCCAGTAGGGAACAGGGGATCCGAACTGAAGCTTTCTTT
NA	TRBV29-1	NA	14	TRBJ2-3	CSAHRAPSTDTQYF	TGCAGCGCCCATAGAGCGCCCAGCACAGATACGCAGTATTTT
NA	TRBV7-2	TRBD2	17	TRBJ2-3	CASSPNLLAGGLDTQYF	TGTGCCAGCAGCCCGAACCTACTAGCGGGGGGGCTCGATACGCAGTATTTT
once	TRBV3-1/TRBV3-2	NA	12	TRBJ2-3	CASSLQTDTQYF	TGTGCCAGCAGCCTACAGACAGATACGCAGTATTTT
NA	TRBV19	TRBD1	14	TRBJ2-2	CASSKGQGFGELFF	TGTGCCAGTAGTAAGGGACAGGGTTTCGGGGAGCTGTTTTTT
NA	TRBV7-2	TRBD1	15	TRBJ1-2	CASSLVRQGAGGYTF	TGTGCCAGCAGCTTAGTGCGACAGGGGGCTGGTGGCTACACCTTC
NA	TRBV23-1	NA	17	TRBJ2-2	CASSQSRTGADTGELFF	TGCGCCAGCAGTCAATCGCGGACGGGAGCGGACACCGGGGAGCTGTTTTTT
NA	TRBV11-1	NA	13	TRBJ1-1	CASSIGGDTEAFF	TGTGCCAGCAGTATTGGGGGGGACACTGAAGCTTTCTTT
NA	TRBV4-3	TRBD2	17	TRBJ2-1	CASSQDTSGRVYNEQFF	TGCGCCAGCAGCCAAGATACTAGCGGGAGGGTTTACAATGAGCAGTTCTTC
NA	TRBV5-4	NA	15	TRBJ1-1	CASSSSRGMNTEAFF	TGTGCCAGCAGCTCTTCGAGAGGGATGAACACTGAAGCTTTCTTT
few	TRBV18	NA	17	TRBJ1-6	CASSPNAPGHPNSPLHF	TGTGCCAGCTCACCAAATGCGCCGGGACACCCTAATTCACCCCTCCACTTT
NA	TRBV14	TRBD2	17	TRBJ2-3	CASSQVYGTSFSDTQYF	TGTGCCAGCAGCCAAGTTTACGGGACTAGCTTTTCAGATACGCAGTATTTT
NA	TRBV13	NA	13	TRBJ2-7	CASSLNLLYEQYF	TGTGCCAGCAGCTTAAACCTCCTATACGAGCAGTACTTC
NA	TRBV7-2	TRBD1	15	TRBJ2-1	CASSDRDRVRNEQFF	TGTGCCAGCAGCGACCGGGACAGGGTGAGGAATGAGCAGTTCTTC
NA	TRBV27	NA	14	TRBJ2-4	CASSFKQGRAIQYF	TGTGCCAGCAGTTTCAAGCAGGGTAGGGCCATTCAGTACTTC
NA	TRBV19	TRBD1	13	TRBJ1-1	CASRTGGNTEAFF	TGTGCCAGTAGGACAGGGGGCAACACTGAAGCTTTCTTT
once	TRBV9	NA	14	TRBJ2-7	CASSLSGLSYEQYF	TGTGCCAGCAGCCTCTCGGGACTGAGCTACGAGCAGTACTTC
NA	TRBV28	NA	12	TRBJ1-5	CASTPMRGPQHF	TGTGCCAGCACCCCGATGCGGGGGCCCCAGCATTTT
NA	TRBV11-3	TRBD1	14	TRBJ1-5	CASSPNRGWQPQHF	TGTGCCAGCAGCCCCAACAGGGGATGGCAGCCCCAGCATTTT
NA	TRBV6-1	TRBD1	15	TRBJ1-4	CASSDRGLSNEKLFF	TGTGCCAGCAGTGACAGGGGGCTTTCTAATGAAAAACTGTTTTTT
NA	TRBV28	TRBD2	16	TRBJ2-5	CASSPGSGGAYETQYF	TGTGCCAGCAGCCCCGGAAGCGGGGGGGCCTATGAGACCCAGTACTTC
few	TRBV6-2/TRBV6-3	TRBD1	14	TRBJ2-2	CASSFTGDTGELFF	TGTGCCAGCAGTTTCACAGGGGACACCGGGGAGCTGTTTTTT
NA	TRBV19	NA	13	TRBJ1-1	CASSIPPNTEAFF	TGTGCCAGTAGTATTCCTCCGAACACTGAAGCTTTCTTT